This entry lists 2 T cell receptor beta chains sequenced from one sample in a study of blood T cell repertoires in COVID-19. Generated by immunoSEQ multiplex PCR, the TCRdb table keeps only in-frame clones and is missing some. The sample yields approximately 63,000 clones, around four fifths seen once. The sample taken for sequencing was peripheral blood. These receptors were collected from a woman aged 65 to 85 with acute or convalescent COVID-19.

V is TRBV28 and J is TRBJ1-5; tentative D call: TRBD1 (5 bases). The CDR3 extends over 14 amino acids. CDR1 is MDHEN, CDR2 SYDVKM, per germline. V lost 8 bases to trimming and J lost 5 bases, with 16 bases between them. CDR3 DNA: TGTGCCAGCCACAACGGGGGGGAGGATCAGCCCCAGCATTTT. It translates to CASHNGGEDQPQHF. The full variable domain, its missing parts supplied by reference TRBV28 and TRBJ1-5, is DVKVTQSSRYLVKRTGEKVFLECVQDMDHENMFWYRQDPGLGLRLIYFSYDVKMKEKGDIPEGYSVSREKKERFSLILESASTNQTSMYLCASHNGGEDQPQHFGDGTRLSIL.

The chain employs TRBV3-1 (or the pseudogene TRBV3-2) and TRBJ1-4; TRBD1 might be the D (5 bases). V was cut by 2 bases and J by 1 base, with 8 bases left in between. Germline V gene data show CDR1 as LGHDT and CDR2 as YNNKEL (reference sequence). The CDR3 is 15 amino acids. The CDR3 protein is CASSQRGGTNEKLFF. CDR3 nucleotide sequence: TGTGCCAGCAGCCAACGGGGGGGAACTAATGAAAAACTGTTTTTT.